These T cell receptor beta chains were read from a single sample in a study of graft-versus-host responses after intestinal transplantation. Assay used: immunoSEQ multiplex PCR; TCRdb lists only in-frame clones, some missing. The table records approximately 100,000 clones, about 84% of them present only once. The input for sequencing was PBMCs, taken 255 days after intestinal transplant. These receptors all stem from a human patient who received an intestinal transplant, so some T cells may come from the graft donor. CDR3s include the opening cysteine and the closing phenylalanine or tryptophan. A D gene is named only where the DNA matches it firmly. Size values are once, few and many counts, or a class for expanded clones, and some rows have none.

v_call	d_call	clone_size	j_call	cdr3_nt	cdr3_aa
TRBV12-5	.	.	TRBJ2-3	TGTGCTAGTGGTTTGGTAAAGGGCACGGATACGCAGTATTTT	CASGLVKGTDTQYF
TRBV28	TRBD1	.	TRBJ2-1	TGTGCCAGCAGTTGGTGGGACAGGGCCTCCTACAATGAGCAGTTCTTC	CASSWWDRASYNEQFF
TRBV23-1	.	.	TRBJ1-2	TGCGCCAGCAGTCAATCGGCAGGGGACTATGGCTACACCTTC	CASSQSAGDYGYTF
TRBV15	.	.	TRBJ2-3	TGTGCCACCAGCAGAGGAGCCACGGGAAGCACAGATACGCAGTATTTT	CATSRGATGSTDTQYF
TRBV5-1	.	.	TRBJ2-3	TGCGCCAGCAGCTTGGACAGGGTCGCATCAGGTACGCAGTATTTT	CASSLDRVASGTQYF
TRBV28	TRBD1	once	TRBJ1-3	TGTGCCAGCAGCCTGGGACAGCGGAGACCTGGAAACACCATATATTTT	CASSLGQRRPGNTIYF
TRBV7-9	.	.	TRBJ1-1	TGTGCCAGCAGCTTCCCAGGGGACACTGAAGCTTTCTTT	CASSFPGDTEAFF
TRBV28	TRBD1	.	TRBJ1-6	TGTGCCAGCAGTAGCCCCAGGGGGCGTAATTCACCCCTCCACTTT	CASSSPRGRNSPLHF
TRBV5-4	.	.	TRBJ1-2	TGTGCCAGCAGCTTAGCCGGGGAGTATGGCTACACCTTC	CASSLAGEYGYTF
TRBV27	.	.	TRBJ1-1	TGTGCCAGCAGTTTTGAGGTGCGCACTGAAGCTTTCTTT	CASSFEVRTEAFF
TRBV28	.	.	TRBJ2-3	TGTGCCAGCAGTTTCAGTCAGGTTAGCACAGATACGCAGTATTTT	CASSFSQVSTDTQYF